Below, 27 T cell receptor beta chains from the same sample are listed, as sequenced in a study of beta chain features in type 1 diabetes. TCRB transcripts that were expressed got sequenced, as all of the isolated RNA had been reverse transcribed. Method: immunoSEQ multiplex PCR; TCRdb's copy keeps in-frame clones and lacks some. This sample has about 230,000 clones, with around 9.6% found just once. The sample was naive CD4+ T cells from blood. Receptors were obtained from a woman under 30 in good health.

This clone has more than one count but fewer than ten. CDR3 bases: TGCAGTGCTAATTACAGAAACGAGCAGTACTTC. Its translation is CSANYRNEQYF. This chain connects TRBV20-1 to TRBJ2-7, with D unresolved. Trimming stripped 4 bases from V and 5 bases from J, with 9 bases between. Germline V gene data show CDR1 as DFQATT and CDR2 as SNEGSKA (reference sequence). The CDR3 extends over 11 amino acids.

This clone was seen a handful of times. CDR3 residues: CASSRGPSNQPQHF. The CDR3 coding sequence is TGTGCCAGTAGCAGGGGCCCGAGCAATCAGCCCCAGCATTTT. The rearrangement uses TRBV19 and TRBJ1-5; the D gene is possibly TRBD1 (6 bases). Germline CDR1 reads LNHDA; CDR2 reads SQIVND (reference sequence). The V and J ends lost 6 bases and 1 base respectively, with 10 bases between them. This CDR3 has 14 residues.

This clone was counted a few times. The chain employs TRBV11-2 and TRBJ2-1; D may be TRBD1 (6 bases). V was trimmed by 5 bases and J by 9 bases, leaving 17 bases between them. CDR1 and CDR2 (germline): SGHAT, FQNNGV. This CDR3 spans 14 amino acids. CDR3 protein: CASSPLGAGPEQFF. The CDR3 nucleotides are TGTGCCAGCAGCCCGTTGGGGGCAGGACCTGAGCAGTTCTTC.

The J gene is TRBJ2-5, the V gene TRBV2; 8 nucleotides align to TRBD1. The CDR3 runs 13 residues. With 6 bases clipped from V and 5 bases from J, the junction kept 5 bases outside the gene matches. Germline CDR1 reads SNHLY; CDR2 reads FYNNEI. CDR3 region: CASRQGERETQYF. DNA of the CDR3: TGTGCCAGCAGACAGGGGGAGAGGGAGACCCAGTACTTC.

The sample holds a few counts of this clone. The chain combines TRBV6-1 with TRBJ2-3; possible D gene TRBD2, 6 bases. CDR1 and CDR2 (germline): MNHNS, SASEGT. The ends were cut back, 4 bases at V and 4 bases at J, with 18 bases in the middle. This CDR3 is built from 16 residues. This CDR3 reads CASSAATRPLADTQYF. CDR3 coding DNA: TGTGCCAGCAGTGCGGCGACTAGGCCCCTCGCAGATACGCAGTATTTT.

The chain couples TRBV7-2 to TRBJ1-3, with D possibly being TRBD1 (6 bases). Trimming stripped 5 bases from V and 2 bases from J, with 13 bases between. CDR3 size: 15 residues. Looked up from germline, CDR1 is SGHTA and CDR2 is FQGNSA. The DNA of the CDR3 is TGTGCCAGCAGCCGGCGCGGGGGGCCTGGAAACACCATATATTTT. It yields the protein CASSRRGGPGNTIYF.

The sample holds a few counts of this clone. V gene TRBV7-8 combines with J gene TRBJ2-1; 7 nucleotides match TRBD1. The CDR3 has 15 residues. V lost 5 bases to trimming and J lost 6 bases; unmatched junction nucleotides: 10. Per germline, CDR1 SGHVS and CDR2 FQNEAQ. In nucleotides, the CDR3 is TGTGCCAGCAGCCCCCTACCCACAGGGGCCAATGAGCAGTTCTTC. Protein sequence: CASSPLPTGANEQFF. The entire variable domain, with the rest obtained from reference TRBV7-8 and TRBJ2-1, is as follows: GAGVSQSPRYKVAKRGQDVALRCDPISGHVSLFWYQQALGQGPEFLTYFQNEAQLDKSGLPSDRFFAERPEGSVSTLKIQRTQQEDSAVYLCASSPLPTGANEQFFGPGTRLTVL.

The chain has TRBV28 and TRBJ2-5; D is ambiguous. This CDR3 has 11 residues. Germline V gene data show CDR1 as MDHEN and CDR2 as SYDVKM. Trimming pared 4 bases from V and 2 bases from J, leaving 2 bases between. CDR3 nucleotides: TGTGCCAGCAGTTCACAAGAGACCCAGTACTTC. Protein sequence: CASSSQETQYF.

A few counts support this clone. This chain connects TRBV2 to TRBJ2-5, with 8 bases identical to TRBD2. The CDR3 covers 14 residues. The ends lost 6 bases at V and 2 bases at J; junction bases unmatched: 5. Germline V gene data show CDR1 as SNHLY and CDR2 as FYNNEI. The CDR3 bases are TGTGCCAGCAGGTACAGCGGGGGACAAGAGACCCAGTACTTC. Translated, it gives CASRYSGGQETQYF.

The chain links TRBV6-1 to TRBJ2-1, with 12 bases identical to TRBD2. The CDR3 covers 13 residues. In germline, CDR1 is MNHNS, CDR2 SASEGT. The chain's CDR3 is CTLLAGGVNEQFF. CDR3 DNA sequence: TGTACCCTTCTAGCGGGAGGGGTAAATGAGCAGTTCTTC.

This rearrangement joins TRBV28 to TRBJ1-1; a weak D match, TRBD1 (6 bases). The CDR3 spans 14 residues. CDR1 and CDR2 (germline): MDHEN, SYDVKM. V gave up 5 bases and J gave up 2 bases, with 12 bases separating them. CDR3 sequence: CASSQGRGNTEAFF. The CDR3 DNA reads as TGTGCCAGCAGTCAGGGGAGGGGTAACACTGAAGCTTTCTTT.

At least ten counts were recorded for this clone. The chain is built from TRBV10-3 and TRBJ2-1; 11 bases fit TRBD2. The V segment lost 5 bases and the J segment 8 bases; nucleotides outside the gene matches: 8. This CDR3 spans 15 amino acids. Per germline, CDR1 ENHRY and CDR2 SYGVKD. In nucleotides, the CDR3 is TGTGCCATCAGTTTGACTAGCGGGACGTCTTATGAGCAGTTCTTC. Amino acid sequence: CAISLTSGTSYEQFF.

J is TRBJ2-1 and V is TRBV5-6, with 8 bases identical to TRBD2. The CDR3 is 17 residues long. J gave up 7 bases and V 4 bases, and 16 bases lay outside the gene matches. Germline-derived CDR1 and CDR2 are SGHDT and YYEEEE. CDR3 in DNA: TGTGCCAGCAGCGCCCGAGGGGTGCGGGGGGACGAGAATGAGCAGTTCTTC. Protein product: CASSARGVRGDENEQFF.

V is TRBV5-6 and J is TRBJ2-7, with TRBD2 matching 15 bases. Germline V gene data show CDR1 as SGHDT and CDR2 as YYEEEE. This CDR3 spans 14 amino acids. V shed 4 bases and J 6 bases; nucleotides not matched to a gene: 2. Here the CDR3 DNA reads TGTGCCAGCAGCATGGGACTAGCGGGAGGCGAGCAGTACTTC. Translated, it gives CASSMGLAGGEQYF.

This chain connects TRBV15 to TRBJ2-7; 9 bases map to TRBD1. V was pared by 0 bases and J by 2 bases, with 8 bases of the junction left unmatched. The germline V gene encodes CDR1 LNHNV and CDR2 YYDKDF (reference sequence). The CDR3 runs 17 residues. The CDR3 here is CATSRESVQGAAYEQYF. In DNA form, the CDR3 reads TGTGCCACCAGCAGAGAATCGGTACAGGGGGCGGCCTACGAGCAGTACTTC.

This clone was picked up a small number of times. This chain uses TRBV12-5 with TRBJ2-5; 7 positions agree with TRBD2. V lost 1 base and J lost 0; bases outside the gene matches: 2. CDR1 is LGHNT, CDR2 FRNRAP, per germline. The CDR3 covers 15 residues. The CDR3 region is CASGLGTSDQETQYF. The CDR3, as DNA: TGTGCTAGTGGTTTGGGAACTAGCGACCAAGAGACCCAGTACTTC.

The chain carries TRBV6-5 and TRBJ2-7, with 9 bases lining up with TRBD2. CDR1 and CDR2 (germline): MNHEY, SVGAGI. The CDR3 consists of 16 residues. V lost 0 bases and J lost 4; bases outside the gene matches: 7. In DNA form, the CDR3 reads TGTGCCAGCAGTTACTCGCTCGCGGGAGGGGCGTACGAGCAGTACTTC. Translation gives CASSYSLAGGAYEQYF.

This chain's CDR3 is CASSSPVETQYF. The CDR3 DNA follows: TGTGCCAGCAGCTCCCCAGTAGAGACCCAGTACTTC. The gene calls are TRBV5-6 and TRBJ2-5; D not certain. The V end lost 3 bases, the J end lost 4 bases, and 7 bases lay between the germline ends. The germline CDR1 and CDR2 sequences are SGHDT and YYEEEE. The CDR3 spans 12 residues.

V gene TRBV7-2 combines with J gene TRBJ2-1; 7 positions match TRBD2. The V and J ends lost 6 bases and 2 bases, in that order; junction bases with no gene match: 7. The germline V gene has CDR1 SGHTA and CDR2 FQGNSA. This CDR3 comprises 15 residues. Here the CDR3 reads CASSREGRTYNEQFF. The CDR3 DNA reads TGTGCCAGCAGTAGGGAGGGCCGGACCTACAATGAGCAGTTCTTC.

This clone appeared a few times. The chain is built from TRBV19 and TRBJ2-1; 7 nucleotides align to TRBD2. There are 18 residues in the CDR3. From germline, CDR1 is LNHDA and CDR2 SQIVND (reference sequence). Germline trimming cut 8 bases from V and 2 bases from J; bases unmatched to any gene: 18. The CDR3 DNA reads TGTGCCAGTCCCCCAGCGGGGTGGAGGGACCCAGCCTACAATGAGCAGTTCTTC. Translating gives CASPPAGWRDPAYNEQFF.

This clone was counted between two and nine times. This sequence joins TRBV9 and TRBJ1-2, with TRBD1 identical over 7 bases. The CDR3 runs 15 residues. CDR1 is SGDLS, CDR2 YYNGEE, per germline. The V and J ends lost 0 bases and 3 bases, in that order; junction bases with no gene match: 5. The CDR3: CASSVGVDRDYGYTF. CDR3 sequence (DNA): TGTGCCAGCAGCGTAGGGGTCGACAGGGACTATGGCTACACCTTC.

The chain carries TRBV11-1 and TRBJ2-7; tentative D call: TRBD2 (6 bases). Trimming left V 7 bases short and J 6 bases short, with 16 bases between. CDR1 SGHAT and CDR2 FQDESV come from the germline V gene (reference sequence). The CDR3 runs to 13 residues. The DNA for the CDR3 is TGTGCCAGCACCCCGGGAGCCGCCGGCGAGCAGTACTTC. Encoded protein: CASTPGAAGEQYF.

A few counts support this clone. The CDR3 bases are TGTGCCAGTAGTATACGTACAGGGGATAGCACCGGGGAGCTGTTTTTT. It codes for CASSIRTGDSTGELFF. The chain joins TRBV19 to TRBJ2-2; 7 bases are shared with TRBD1. The V and J ends lost 2 bases and 4 bases, in that order; junction bases with no gene match: 7. Germline CDR1 is LNHDA and CDR2 is SQIVND (reference sequence). This CDR3 spans 16 amino acids.

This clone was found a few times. The CDR3 loop reads CASSPDMYSYEQYF. The CDR3, as DNA: TGTGCCAGCAGCCCGGACATGTACTCCTACGAGCAGTACTTC. V usage is TRBV9 and J usage is TRBJ2-7, with D possibly TRBD1 on 5 matching bases. The ends were cut back, 4 bases at V and 0 bases at J, with 11 bases in the middle. The CDR3 length is 14 residues. Germline V gene data show CDR1 as SGDLS and CDR2 as YYNGEE.

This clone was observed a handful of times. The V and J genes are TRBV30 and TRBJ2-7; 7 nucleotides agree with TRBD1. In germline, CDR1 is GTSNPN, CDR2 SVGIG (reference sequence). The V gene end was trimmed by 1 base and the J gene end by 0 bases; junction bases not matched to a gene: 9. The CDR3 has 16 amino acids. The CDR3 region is CAWSARTGQSSYEQYF. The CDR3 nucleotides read TGTGCCTGGAGTGCCCGGACAGGCCAAAGCTCCTACGAGCAGTACTTC.

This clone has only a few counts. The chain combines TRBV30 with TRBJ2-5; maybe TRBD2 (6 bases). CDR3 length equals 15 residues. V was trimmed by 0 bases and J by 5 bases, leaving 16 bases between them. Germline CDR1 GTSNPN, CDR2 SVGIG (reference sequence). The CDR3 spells CAWSVQGGVVETQYF. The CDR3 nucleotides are TGTGCCTGGAGTGTACAAGGAGGGGTCGTGGAGACCCAGTACTTC.

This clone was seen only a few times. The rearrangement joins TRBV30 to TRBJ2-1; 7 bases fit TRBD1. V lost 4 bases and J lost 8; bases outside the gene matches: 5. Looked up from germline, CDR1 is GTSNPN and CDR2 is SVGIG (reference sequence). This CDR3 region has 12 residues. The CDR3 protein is CAWNTQGDEQFF. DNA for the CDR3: TGTGCCTGGAACACGCAGGGGGATGAGCAGTTCTTC.